This is a list of T cell receptor beta chains from one sample in a study of CD8+ T cells in alopecia areata. Assay used: immunoSEQ multiplex PCR; TCRdb lists only in-frame clones, some missing. Here the sample spans some 130,000 clones, about 59% being singletons. The source was CD8+ T cells sorted from blood, collected at week 4, from a patient treated with tofacitinib. The receptors derive from a human donor with alopecia areata. Both conserved end residues are part of each CDR3. The order of the fields is clone size, D gene, V gene, J gene, CDR3 protein, CDR3 DNA. D genes are given only for firm matches. For some rows the clone size is stated as once, few or many, or as a class when expanded; others skip it.

abundance: -
d_gene: -
v_gene: TRBV5-6
j_gene: TRBJ2-7
CDR3aa: CASSLIRGGPSYEQYF
CDR3nt: TGTGCCAGCAGCTTGATCAGGGGAGGGCCTAGCTACGAGCAGTACTTC

abundance: -
d_gene: -
v_gene: TRBV30
j_gene: TRBJ2-7
CDR3aa: CAWSVDQVDEQYF
CDR3nt: TGTGCCTGGAGTGTGGACCAAGTGGACGAGCAGTACTTC

abundance: few
d_gene: -
v_gene: TRBV5-4
j_gene: TRBJ1-4
CDR3aa: CASSFPAANEKLFF
CDR3nt: TGTGCCAGCAGCTTCCCAGCCGCTAATGAAAAACTGTTTTTT

abundance: few
d_gene: -
v_gene: TRBV4-2
j_gene: TRBJ2-2
CDR3aa: CASSHQTTNTGELFF
CDR3nt: TGTGCCAGCAGCCACCAAACTACGAACACCGGGGAGCTGTTTTTT

abundance: -
d_gene: -
v_gene: TRBV7-9
j_gene: TRBJ1-2
CDR3aa: CASSPPARTGSYGYTF
CDR3nt: TGTGCCAGCAGCCCCCCTGCGAGGACGGGAAGCTATGGCTACACCTTC

abundance: -
d_gene: -
v_gene: TRBV6-5
j_gene: TRBJ2-4
CDR3aa: CASSTGDRNIQYF
CDR3nt: TGTGCCAGCAGTACTGGGGATAGAAACATTCAGTACTTC

abundance: -
d_gene: -
v_gene: TRBV29-1
j_gene: TRBJ1-1
CDR3aa: CSVVGQQNEAFF
CDR3nt: TGCAGCGTTGTGGGCCAGCAAAATGAAGCTTTCTTT

abundance: -
d_gene: TRBD1
v_gene: TRBV30
j_gene: TRBJ1-1
CDR3aa: CAWKQGIPEAFF
CDR3nt: TGTGCCTGGAAACAGGGGATCCCTGAAGCTTTCTTT

abundance: -
d_gene: -
v_gene: TRBV29-1
j_gene: TRBJ2-1
CDR3aa: CSVEDRPGSQEGNEQFF
CDR3nt: TGCAGCGTTGAAGATCGCCCCGGCAGTCAGGAGGGCAATGAGCAGTTCTTC

abundance: once
d_gene: TRBD1
v_gene: TRBV29-1
j_gene: TRBJ2-3
CDR3aa: CSVVEQGPYTQYF
CDR3nt: TGCAGCGTTGTTGAACAGGGGCCCTATACGCAGTATTTT

abundance: few
d_gene: TRBD2
v_gene: TRBV14
j_gene: TRBJ2-5
CDR3aa: CASSQEAAGALGAQYF
CDR3nt: TGTGCCAGCAGCCAAGAGGCAGCGGGGGCCTTGGGAGCCCAGTACTTC

abundance: -
d_gene: -
v_gene: TRBV9
j_gene: TRBJ2-2
CDR3aa: CASSVATQGPTGELFF
CDR3nt: TGTGCCAGCAGCGTAGCTACGCAGGGTCCCACCGGGGAGCTGTTTTTT

abundance: -
d_gene: -
v_gene: TRBV13
j_gene: TRBJ1-6
CDR3aa: CASSPGQNNSPLHF
CDR3nt: TGTGCCAGCAGCCCCGGACAGAATAATTCACCCCTCCACTTT

abundance: few
d_gene: -
v_gene: TRBV4-3
j_gene: TRBJ2-1
CDR3aa: CASSQDGPYNEQFF
CDR3nt: TGCGCCAGCAGCCAAGACGGCCCATACAATGAGCAGTTCTTC

abundance: few
d_gene: -
v_gene: TRBV29-1
j_gene: TRBJ2-2
CDR3aa: CSVVAETGELFF
CDR3nt: TGCAGCGTTGTCGCAGAAACCGGGGAGCTGTTTTTT

abundance: -
d_gene: -
v_gene: TRBV5-4
j_gene: TRBJ1-2
CDR3aa: CASMGGGGYGYTF
CDR3nt: TGTGCCAGCATGGGGGGAGGCGGGTATGGCTACACCTTC

abundance: -
d_gene: -
v_gene: TRBV29-1
j_gene: TRBJ2-2
CDR3aa: CSVESNTGELFF
CDR3nt: TGCAGCGTTGAGTCGAACACCGGGGAGCTGTTTTTT